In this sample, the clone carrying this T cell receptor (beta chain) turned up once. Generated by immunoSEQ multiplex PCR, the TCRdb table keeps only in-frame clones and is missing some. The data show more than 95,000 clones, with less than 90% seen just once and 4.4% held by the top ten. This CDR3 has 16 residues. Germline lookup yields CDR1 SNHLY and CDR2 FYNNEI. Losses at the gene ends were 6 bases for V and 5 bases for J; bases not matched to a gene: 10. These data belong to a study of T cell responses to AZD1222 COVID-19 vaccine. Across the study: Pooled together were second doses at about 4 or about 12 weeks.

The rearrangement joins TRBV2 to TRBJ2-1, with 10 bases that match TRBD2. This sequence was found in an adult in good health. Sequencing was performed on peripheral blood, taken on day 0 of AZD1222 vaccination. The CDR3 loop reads CASSVTLAGVDNEQFF. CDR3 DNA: TGTGCCAGCAGCGTCACCCTAGCGGGAGTTGACAATGAGCAGTTCTTC.